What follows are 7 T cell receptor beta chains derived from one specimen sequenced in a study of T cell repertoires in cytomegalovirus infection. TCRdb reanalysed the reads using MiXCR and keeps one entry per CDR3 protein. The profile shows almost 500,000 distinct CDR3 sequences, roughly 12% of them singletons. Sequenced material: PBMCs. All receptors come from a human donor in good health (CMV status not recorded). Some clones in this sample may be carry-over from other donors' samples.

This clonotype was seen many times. In DNA form, the CDR3 reads TGTGCCAGCAGCGTTGATGACCGGGGAGGGACGAACGAGCAGTACTTC. This translates into CASSVDDRGGTNEQYF. This chain joins TRBV9 and TRBJ2-7; 7 bases align to TRBD2. This CDR3 has 16 residues. J gave up 5 bases and V 2 bases, and 13 bases lay outside the gene matches. Looked up from germline, CDR1 is SGDLS and CDR2 is YYNGEE.

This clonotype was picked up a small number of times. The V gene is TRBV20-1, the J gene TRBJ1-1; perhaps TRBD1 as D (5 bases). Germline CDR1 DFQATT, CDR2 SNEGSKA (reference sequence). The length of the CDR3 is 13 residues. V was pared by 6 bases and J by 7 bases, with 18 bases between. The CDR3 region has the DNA TGCAGTGCCCTATCAGGGATGAGCAGTGAAGCTTTCTTT. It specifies CSALSGMSSEAFF.

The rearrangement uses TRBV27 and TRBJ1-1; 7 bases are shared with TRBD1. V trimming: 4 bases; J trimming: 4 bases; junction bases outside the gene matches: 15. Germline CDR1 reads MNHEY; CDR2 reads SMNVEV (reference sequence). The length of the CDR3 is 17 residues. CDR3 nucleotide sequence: TGTGCCAGCAGTTACCAGTACGACAGGGTAGGAGGCACTGAAGCTTTCTTT. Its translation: CASSYQYDRVGGTEAFF.

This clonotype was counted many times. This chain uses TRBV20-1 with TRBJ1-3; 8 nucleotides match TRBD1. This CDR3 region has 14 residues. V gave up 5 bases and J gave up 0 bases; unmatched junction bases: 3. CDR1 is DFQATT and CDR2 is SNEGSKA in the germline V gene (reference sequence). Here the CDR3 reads CSAQDRGSGNTIYF. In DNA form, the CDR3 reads TGCAGTGCTCAAGACAGGGGCTCTGGAAACACCATATATTTT.

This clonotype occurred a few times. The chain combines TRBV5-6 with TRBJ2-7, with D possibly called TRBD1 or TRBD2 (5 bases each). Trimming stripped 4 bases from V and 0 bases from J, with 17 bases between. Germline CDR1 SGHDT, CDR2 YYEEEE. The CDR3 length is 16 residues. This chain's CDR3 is CASSRGAGLRSYEQYF. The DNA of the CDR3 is TGTGCCAGCAGCCGAGGGGCGGGTCTCCGCTCCTACGAGCAGTACTTC. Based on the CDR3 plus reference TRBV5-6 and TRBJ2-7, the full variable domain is DAGVTQSPTHLIKTRGQQVTLRCSPKSGHDTVSWYQQALGQGPQFIFQYYEEEERQRGNFPDRFSGHQFPNYSSELNVNALLLGDSALYLCASSRGAGLRSYEQYFGPGTRLTVT.

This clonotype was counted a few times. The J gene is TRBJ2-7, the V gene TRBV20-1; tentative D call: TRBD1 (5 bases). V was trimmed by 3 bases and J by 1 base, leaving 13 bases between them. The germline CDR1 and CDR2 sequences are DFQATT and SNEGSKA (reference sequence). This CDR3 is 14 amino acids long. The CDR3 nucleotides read TGCAGTGCTAGGGGCGTCCAGGGTTCCTACGAGCAGTACTTC. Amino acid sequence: CSARGVQGSYEQYF.

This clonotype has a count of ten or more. Written as DNA, the CDR3 is TGTGCCAGTAGTCCAACAGGGGTCACTGAAGCTTTCTTT. Its protein product is CASSPTGVTEAFF. The V gene is TRBV19, the J gene TRBJ1-1; 7 nucleotides line up with TRBD1. CDR3 length equals 13 residues. V trimming: 5 bases; J trimming: 4 bases; junction bases outside the gene matches: 4. Germline assignment: CDR1 LNHDA and CDR2 SQIVND (reference sequence).